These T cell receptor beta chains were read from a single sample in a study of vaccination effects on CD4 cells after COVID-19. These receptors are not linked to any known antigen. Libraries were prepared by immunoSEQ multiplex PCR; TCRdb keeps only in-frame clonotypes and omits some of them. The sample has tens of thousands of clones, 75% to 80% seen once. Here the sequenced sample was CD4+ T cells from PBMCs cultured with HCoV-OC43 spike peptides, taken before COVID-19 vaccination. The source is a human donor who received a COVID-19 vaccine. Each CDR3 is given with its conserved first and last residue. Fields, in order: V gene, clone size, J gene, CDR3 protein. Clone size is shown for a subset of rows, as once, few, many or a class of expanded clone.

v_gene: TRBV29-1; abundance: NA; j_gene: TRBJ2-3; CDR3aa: CSVGDTQYF
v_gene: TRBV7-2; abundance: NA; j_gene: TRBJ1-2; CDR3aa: CASSPRPTNYGYTF
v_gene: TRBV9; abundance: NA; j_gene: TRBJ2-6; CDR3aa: CASSSQKGNGANVLTF
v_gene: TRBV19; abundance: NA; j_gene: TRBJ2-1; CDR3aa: CASSLNLAATIYNEQFF
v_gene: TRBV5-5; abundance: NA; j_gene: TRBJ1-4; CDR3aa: CASSFGDVTNEKLFF
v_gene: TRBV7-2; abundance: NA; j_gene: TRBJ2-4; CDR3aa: CASSWGRGGAKNIQYF
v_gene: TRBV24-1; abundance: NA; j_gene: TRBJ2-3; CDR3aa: CATSDQDRGRTDTQYF
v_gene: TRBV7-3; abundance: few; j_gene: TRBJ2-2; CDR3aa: CASSLAGGELFF
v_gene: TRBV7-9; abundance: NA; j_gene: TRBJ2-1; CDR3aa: CASSFRDSGNSYNEQFF
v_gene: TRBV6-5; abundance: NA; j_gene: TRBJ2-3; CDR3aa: CASSKGVWDTDTQYF
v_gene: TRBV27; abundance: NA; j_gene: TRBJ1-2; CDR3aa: CASSSQRRRGVGGYTF
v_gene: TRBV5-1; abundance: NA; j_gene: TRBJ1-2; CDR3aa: CASSSTGGGSYGYTF
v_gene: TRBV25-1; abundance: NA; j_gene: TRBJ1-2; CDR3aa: CASSDPTGANYGYTF
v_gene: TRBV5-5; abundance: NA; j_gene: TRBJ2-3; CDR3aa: CASSLGGGPVRDTQYF
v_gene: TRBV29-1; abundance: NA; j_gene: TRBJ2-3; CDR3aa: CSVDLGQDTQYF
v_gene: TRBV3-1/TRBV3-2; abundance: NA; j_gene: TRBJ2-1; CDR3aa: CASSQRRGTSGGINEQFF
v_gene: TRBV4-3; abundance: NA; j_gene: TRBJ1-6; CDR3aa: CASSLSGGMNSPLHF
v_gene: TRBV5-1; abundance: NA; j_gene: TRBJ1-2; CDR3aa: CASSPGQAAFYGYTF
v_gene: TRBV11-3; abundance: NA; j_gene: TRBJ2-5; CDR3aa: CASSRTNVETQYF
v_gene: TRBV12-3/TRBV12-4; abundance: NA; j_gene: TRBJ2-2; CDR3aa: CASSWTGTGELFF
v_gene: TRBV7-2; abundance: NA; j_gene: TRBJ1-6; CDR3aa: CASSFSYDSPLHF
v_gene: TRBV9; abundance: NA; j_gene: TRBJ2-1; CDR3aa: CASSVALGLAYEQFF
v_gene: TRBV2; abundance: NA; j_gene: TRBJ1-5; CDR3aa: CASEPGRASNQPQHF
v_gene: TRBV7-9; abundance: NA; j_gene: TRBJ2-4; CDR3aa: CASSLVGIAKNIQYF
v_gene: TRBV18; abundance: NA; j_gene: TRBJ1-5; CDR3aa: CASSLTRGDSNQPQHF
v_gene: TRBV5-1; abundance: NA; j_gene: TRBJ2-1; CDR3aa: CASSAEGASYNEQFF
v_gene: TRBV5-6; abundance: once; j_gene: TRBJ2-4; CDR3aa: CASRRGGGKNIQYF
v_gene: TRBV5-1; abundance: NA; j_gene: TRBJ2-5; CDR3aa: CASALRGLGETQYF
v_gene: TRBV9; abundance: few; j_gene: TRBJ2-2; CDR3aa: CASTPQERGDTGELFF
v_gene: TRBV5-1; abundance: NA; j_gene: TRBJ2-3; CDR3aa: CASSLEWGRNADTQYF
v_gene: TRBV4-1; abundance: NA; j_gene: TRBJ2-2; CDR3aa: CASSRQGLNTGELFF
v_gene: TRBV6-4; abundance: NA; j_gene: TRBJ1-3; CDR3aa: CASPEPDNGNTIYF
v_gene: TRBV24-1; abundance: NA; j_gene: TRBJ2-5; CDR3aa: CATSDTQGAGETQYF
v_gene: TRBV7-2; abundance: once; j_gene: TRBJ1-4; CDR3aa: CASSALTGGAEKLFF
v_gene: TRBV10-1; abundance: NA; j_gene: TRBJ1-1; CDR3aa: CASRQGPNTEAFF
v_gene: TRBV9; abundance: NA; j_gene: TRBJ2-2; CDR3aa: CASSAPGQGPTGELFF
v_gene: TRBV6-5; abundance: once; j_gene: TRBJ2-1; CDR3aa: CASTPGRGTYNEQFF
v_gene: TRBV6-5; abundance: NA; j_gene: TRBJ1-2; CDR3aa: CASNRGRDYTF
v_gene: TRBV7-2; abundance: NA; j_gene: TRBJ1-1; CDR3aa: CASSLGQNTEAFF
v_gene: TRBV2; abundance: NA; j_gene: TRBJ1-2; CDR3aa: CASSGGVTRLYGYTF
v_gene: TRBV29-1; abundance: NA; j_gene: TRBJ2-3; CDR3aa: CSVDTGSTDTQYF
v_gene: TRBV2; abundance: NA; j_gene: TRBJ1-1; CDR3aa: CASSSDAPQAFF
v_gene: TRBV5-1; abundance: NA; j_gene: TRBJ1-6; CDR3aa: CASSLEDANSPLHF
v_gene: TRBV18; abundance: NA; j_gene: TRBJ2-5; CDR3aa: CASSPYSTEQETQYF
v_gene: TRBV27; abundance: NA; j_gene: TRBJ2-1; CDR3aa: CASSLPPPWNNEQFF
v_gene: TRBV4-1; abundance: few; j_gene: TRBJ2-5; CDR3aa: CASSRGQGAFGETQYF
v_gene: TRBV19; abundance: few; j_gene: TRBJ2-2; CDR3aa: CASSAVFTGELFF
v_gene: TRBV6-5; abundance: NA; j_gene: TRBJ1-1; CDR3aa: CASRRQGGKDTEAFF
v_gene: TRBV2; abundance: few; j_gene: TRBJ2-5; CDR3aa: CASIRLASGWGGQETQYF
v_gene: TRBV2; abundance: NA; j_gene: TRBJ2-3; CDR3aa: CASSPTVDTQYF
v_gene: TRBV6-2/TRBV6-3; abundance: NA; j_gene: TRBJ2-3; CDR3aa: CASSYRQFSTDTQYF
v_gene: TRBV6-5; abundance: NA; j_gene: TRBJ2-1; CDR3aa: CASSSLGGGSYNEQFF
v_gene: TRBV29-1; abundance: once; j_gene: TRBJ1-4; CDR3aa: CSVVGFGATNEKLFF
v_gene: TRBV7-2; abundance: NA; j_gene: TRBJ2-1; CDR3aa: CASSPRFSSYNEQFF